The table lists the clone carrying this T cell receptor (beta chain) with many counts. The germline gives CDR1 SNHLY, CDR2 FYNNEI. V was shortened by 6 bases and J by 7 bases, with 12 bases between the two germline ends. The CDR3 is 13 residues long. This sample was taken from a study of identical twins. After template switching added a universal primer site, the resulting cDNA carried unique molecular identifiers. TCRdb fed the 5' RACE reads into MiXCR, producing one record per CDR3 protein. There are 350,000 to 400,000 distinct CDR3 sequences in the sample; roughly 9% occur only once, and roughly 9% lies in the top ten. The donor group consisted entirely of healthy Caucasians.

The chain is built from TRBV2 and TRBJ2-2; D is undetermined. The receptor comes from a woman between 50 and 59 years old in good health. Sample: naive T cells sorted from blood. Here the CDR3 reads CASRGPWVGELFF. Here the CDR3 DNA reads TGTGCCAGCAGAGGGCCTTGGGTCGGGGAGCTGTTTTTT.